Described below is a single T cell receptor beta chain sequence and its context. What it binds is not known. Trimming left V 2 bases short and J 7 bases short, with 16 bases between. Germline values: CDR1 SGHKS, CDR2 YYEKEE (reference sequence). The CDR3 extends over 15 amino acids. This sample stems from a study of blood T cells in healthy people across ages. Turning to the study itself: About one barcoded beta molecule per two T cells was captured by template switching.

Study-wide results and limits: Roughly linear age-related decline in beta diversity appeared, significant by age about 37.

Then a second PCR, running roughly 7 to 11 cycles, was carried out with a sample-barcoded 5' primer and a J-beta primer mix. Tags on each cDNA molecule came from a template-switch adaptor with 12 random nucleotides. TCRdb analysed the 5' RACE reads with MiXCR anew, one entry per CDR3 protein. The table has 1.5 million to 2 million distinct CDR3 sequences, over 25% seen once. The source of this sequence is a woman aged 25 to 39 in good health. The V and J genes are TRBV5-5 and TRBJ2-1; possibly TRBD2 for D (5 bases). Sequencing used blood. The CDR3 DNA follows: TGTGCCAGCAGCTTACGGGGTGTCCTAAGGAATGAGCAGTTCTTC. Protein sequence: CASSLRGVLRNEQFF.